The source of this T cell receptor beta chain is a study of cytomegalovirus exposure and HLA in healthy donors. Points on this clone: Antigen specificity is unknown. At one of its ends the junction is not consistent with the germline gene, which may arise from a read error.

The PCR contained 60 Vbeta and 13 Jbeta primers. TCRdb's table, derived via immunoSEQ multiplex PCR, lists solely in-frame clones and lacks some. The repertoire holds 110,000 to 150,000 clones, with about 81% as singletons. Study-level findings and limits: In most subjects, TCR beta sequences reportedly gave accurate predictions of HLA-A and HLA-B alleles.

Sequencing was done on a sample of PBMCs. The origin of this receptor is a man between 25 and 39 years old in good health and CMV-seronegative.

CDR3 in DNA: TGCGCCAGCAGCTTGGGATTTAAGACAGATAACTATGGCTACGCCTTC. It specifies CASSLGFKTDNYGYAF. V usage is TRBV5-1 and J usage is TRBJ1-2; weak D call: TRBD1 (5 bases). CDR1 and CDR2 from the germline V gene are SGHRS and YFSETQ. The CDR3 is made up of 16 amino acids.